Following are 2 T cell receptor beta chains from one sample sequenced in a study of response to subunit inactivated influenza vaccine. TCRdb ran MiXCR on the RT-PCR reads and lists one entry per CDR3 protein. The sample lists roughly 500,000 distinct CDR3 sequences, approximately 15% occurring once. This specimen was CD4+ T cells sorted from PBMCs, taken roughly 24 months after vaccination. These receptors were obtained from a man between 45 and 75 years old who received an inactivated influenza vaccine.

In this sample, this clonotype turned up many times. The chain recombines TRBV7-9 with TRBJ1-5, with TRBD1 as a possible D gene (5 bases). V lost 5 bases and J lost 7, with 15 bases in between. This CDR3 comprises 14 residues. Germline V gene lookup returns CDR1 SEHNR and CDR2 FQNEAQ (reference sequence). The CDR3 spells CASSVMGPGQPQHF. The CDR3 nucleotides read TGTGCCAGCAGCGTGATGGGGCCGGGACAGCCCCAGCATTTT.

This clonotype was seen a handful of times. The CDR3 DNA follows: TGCGCCAGCAGCTCCGGGACAGGGGTAGGGCAGTACTTC. This gives the protein CASSSGTGVGQYF. The chain uses TRBV5-1 and TRBJ2-7, with 10 bases that match TRBD1. The germline V gene has CDR1 SGHRS and CDR2 YFSETQ. The CDR3 has 13 amino acids. After removal of 3 bases from V and 9 bases from J, the junction contained 6 bases not matched to a gene. The full variable domain, completed using reference TRBV5-1 and TRBJ2-7, is KAGVTQTPRYLIKTRGQQVTLSCSPISGHRSVSWYQQTPGQGLQFLFEYFSETQRNKGNFPGRFSGRQFSNSRSEMNVSTLELGDSALYLCASSSGTGVGQYFGPGTRLTVT.